The 3 T cell receptor beta chains below come from one sample, sequenced in a study of naive and memory T cell subsets. Study observations and caveats: A few larger clonotypes appeared in naive repertoires, especially CD8, possibly memory cells re-expressing CD45RA.

The beta constant-region primer was an equimolar mix of two oligonucleotides covering TRBC1 and TRBC2. Ligated cDNA was amplified by four rounds of PCR with nested alpha and beta constant-region primers and SP2. TCRdb reprocessed the UMI-ligation and nested PCR reads via MiXCR and lists one record per CDR3 protein. The data contain under 150,000 distinct CDR3 sequences, 15% to 25% of them singletons. These receptors lack a known antigen. The sample consisted of naive CD8+ T cells from blood. These receptor sequences come from a human donor in good health.

This clonotype was seen only a few times. This sequence joins TRBV2 and TRBJ1-5; D is undetermined. This CDR3 is built from 16 residues. Between the trimmed V and J ends, which lost 3 bases and 2 bases, there was a span of 14 bases. The germline CDR1 and CDR2 sequences are SNHLY and FYNNEI. This chain's CDR3 is CASSEGLGKGNQPQHF. CDR3 bases: TGTGCCAGCAGTGAGGGTCTGGGGAAGGGCAATCAGCCCCAGCATTTT.

This clonotype was observed a few times. The rearrangement joins TRBV10-3 to TRBJ2-7; unclear D gene. Trimming pared 5 bases from V and 0 bases from J, leaving 5 bases between. CDR1 ENHRY and CDR2 SYGVKD come from the germline V gene. The CDR3 has 12 residues. In DNA form, the CDR3 reads TGTGCCATCAGTCCATTCTCCTACGAGCAGTACTTC. This gives the protein CAISPFSYEQYF.

The V and J genes are TRBV30 and TRBJ2-3; the D is unclear. V was cut by 3 bases and J by 2 bases, with 9 bases left in between. The CDR3 is 13 residues long. Germline lookup yields CDR1 GTSNPN and CDR2 SVGIG (reference sequence). This CDR3 is CAWSPATTDTQYF. CDR3 bases: TGTGCCTGGAGCCCGGCTACCACAGATACGCAGTATTTT.